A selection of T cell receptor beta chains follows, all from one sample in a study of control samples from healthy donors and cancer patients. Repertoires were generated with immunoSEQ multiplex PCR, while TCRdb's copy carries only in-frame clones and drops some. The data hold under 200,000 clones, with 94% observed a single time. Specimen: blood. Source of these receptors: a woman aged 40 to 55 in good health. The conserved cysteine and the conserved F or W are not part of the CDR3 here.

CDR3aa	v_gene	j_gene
ASRRDSPLH	TRBV7-2	TRBJ1-6
SVDKLGRETQY	TRBV29-1	TRBJ2-5
ATSREVTGSGYT	TRBV15	TRBJ1-2
ASSVQGSSYNEQF	TRBV5-1	TRBJ2-1
ASSIQPQNTEAF	TRBV19	TRBJ1-1
ASGLGTEAF	TRBV12-5	TRBJ1-1
ASSLAGSRSGYT	TRBV5-4	TRBJ1-2
ASSLAGIGTQY	TRBV25-1	TRBJ2-5
ASSFTLGAEAF	TRBV5-1	TRBJ1-1
ASSLTGGREQF	TRBV11-2	TRBJ2-1
ASSPYSGATDYGYT	TRBV7-8	TRBJ1-2
ASRDTGQRNTEAF	TRBV19	TRBJ1-1
ASSAANAGANVLT	TRBV5-1	TRBJ2-6
ASSLAGTARGKLF	TRBV14	TRBJ1-4
ASSEGRTGISPLH	TRBV2	TRBJ1-6
ASSYPGTGGETQY	TRBV5-6	TRBJ2-5
ASSEWGGGQPQH	TRBV6-1	TRBJ1-5